Following are 13 T cell receptor beta chains from one sample sequenced in a study of neoadjuvant anti-PD-1 for oral cavity cancer. Assay used: immunoSEQ multiplex PCR; TCRdb lists only in-frame clones, some missing. The sample records about 80,000 clones, under 85% being singletons. The sequencing here drew on PBMCs, taken before nivolumab (anti-PD-1) treatment. These receptors all stem from a person aged 40-85 years with oral cavity squamous cell carcinoma.

The chain joins TRBV7-3 to TRBJ2-1; a weak D match, TRBD2 (5 bases). Germline CDR1 and CDR2: SGHTA and FQGTGA. V was trimmed by 4 bases and J by 8 bases, leaving 12 bases between them. The CDR3 covers 13 residues. The CDR3 region is CASSSGHGDEQFF. CDR3 bases: TGTGCCAGCAGCTCGGGTCACGGGGATGAGCAGTTCTTC. The entire variable domain, with the rest obtained from reference TRBV7-3 and TRBJ2-1, is as follows: GAGVSQTPSNKVTEKGKYVELRCDPISGHTALYWYRQSLGQGPEFLIYFQGTGAADDSGLPNDRFFAVRPEGSVSTLKIQRTERGDSAVYLCASSSGHGDEQFFGPGTRLTVL.

The chain links TRBV7-3 to TRBJ1-5; 7 bases are shared with TRBD1. The CDR3 extends over 13 amino acids. Germline CDR1 reads SGHTA; CDR2 reads FQGTGA. Trimming cost V 5 bases and J 7 bases; bases outside gene matches: 5. CDR3 in DNA: TGTGCCAGCAGCCGTACACAGGGGCAGCCCCAGCATTTT. It specifies CASSRTQGQPQHF.

V usage is TRBV19 and J usage is TRBJ2-2; TRBD1 matches 9 bases. Germline-derived CDR1 and CDR2 are LNHDA and SQIVND (reference sequence). J was trimmed by 4 bases and V by 4 bases; bases with no gene match: 1. The CDR3 is 14 residues long. The CDR3 is CASSRDRATGELFF. The CDR3 DNA reads TGTGCCAGTAGTAGGGACAGGGCCACCGGGGAGCTGTTTTTT.

This clone appeared a single time. The rearrangement links TRBV19 to TRBJ2-2, with D tentatively TRBD2 (6 bases). This CDR3 is built from 15 residues. The V end lost 8 bases, the J end lost 1 base, and 14 bases lay between the germline ends. Per the germline V gene, CDR1 is LNHDA and CDR2 is SQIVND (reference sequence). CDR3 coding DNA: TGTGCCAGTGACTCCGGGACTCTGAACACCGGGGAGCTGTTTTTT. Translating it yields CASDSGTLNTGELFF.

This chain uses TRBV5-6 with TRBJ1-1; no firm D call. The CDR3 consists of 18 residues. V was trimmed by 1 base and J by 4 bases, leaving 23 bases between them. CDR1 SGHDT and CDR2 YYEEEE come from the germline V gene. CDR3 sequence reads: CASSLMGRSVSSSTEAFF. The CDR3 DNA reads TGTGCCAGCAGCTTGATGGGAAGATCCGTTAGTAGCAGCACTGAAGCTTTCTTT.

This clone was seen a few times. V is TRBV7-9 and J is TRBJ2-1, with D possibly matching TRBD2 (5 bases). The CDR3 extends over 14 amino acids. V was trimmed by 5 bases and J by 9 bases, leaving 17 bases between them. Germline CDR1 and CDR2: SEHNR and FQNEAQ (reference sequence). The CDR3 DNA reads TGTGCCAGCAGCGCCTTGAACGGGATGGGTGAGCAGTTCTTC. Protein product: CASSALNGMGEQFF.

This chain joins TRBV7-6 and TRBJ2-3, with TRBD1 identical over 8 bases. The CDR3 length is 17 residues. The V gene's germline CDR1 is SGHVS and CDR2 FNYEAQ. The trim removed 5 bases at V and 2 bases at J, leaving 12 bases unmatched. CDR3: CASSPGVTGGHTDTQYF. DNA of the CDR3: TGTGCCAGCAGCCCCGGGGTAACAGGGGGACACACAGATACGCAGTATTTT.

This clone was counted between two and nine times. The rearrangement links TRBV7-9 to TRBJ2-7; TRBD1 might be the D (6 bases). Per the germline V gene, CDR1 is SEHNR and CDR2 is FQNEAQ (reference sequence). This CDR3 is built from 15 residues. The V end was cut by 5 bases, the J end by 1 base, with 15 bases between. In nucleotides, the CDR3 is TGTGCCAGCAGCGTAGGGCAGGGGAAGTCCTACGAGCAGTACTTC. As protein: CASSVGQGKSYEQYF.

This chain links TRBV10-2 with TRBJ2-7; 8 positions match TRBD2. The germline V gene has CDR1 WSHSY and CDR2 SAAADI. The CDR3 has 14 amino acids. The J segment lost 6 bases and the V segment lost 2 bases, leaving 6 bases of the junction unmatched. The CDR3 sequence: CASSEGAGAAEQYF. The CDR3 nucleotides read TGCGCCAGCAGTGAGGGAGCGGGAGCTGCCGAGCAGTACTTC.

A single count supports this clone. The chain combines TRBV19 with TRBJ1-5; no clear D gene. Germline CDR1 and CDR2: LNHDA and SQIVND (reference sequence). Trimming removed 7 bases from V and 6 bases from J, with 16 bases in between. The CDR3 length is 14 residues. CDR3 DNA sequence: TGTGCCAGTACCCCGCGGAGGGTTACTCAGCCCCAGCATTTT. This translates into CASTPRRVTQPQHF.

This chain links TRBV5-1 with TRBJ2-2; D is ambiguous. Germline V gene lookup returns CDR1 SGHRS and CDR2 YFSETQ. Trimming pared 5 bases from V and 4 bases from J, leaving 18 bases between. There are 16 residues in the CDR3. CDR3 sequence (DNA): TGCGCCAGCAGTTTTTCACTCCGAGGTGGCACCGGGGAGCTGTTTTTT. Translated, it gives CASSFSLRGGTGELFF.

J is TRBJ2-1 and V is TRBV6-5, with 8 bases aligning to TRBD2. In germline, CDR1 is MNHEY, CDR2 SVGAGI. This CDR3 region has 15 residues. V dropped 2 bases and J dropped 8; count of bases not matched to a gene: 8. The CDR3 is CASSYAGGFRDEQFF. The CDR3 DNA sequence: TGTGCCAGCAGTTACGCGGGAGGATTTCGGGATGAGCAGTTCTTC.

This clone was recorded many times. The rearrangement links TRBV29-1 to TRBJ2-7; tentatively, D is TRBD1 (5 bases). Per the germline V gene, CDR1 is SQVTM and CDR2 is ANQGSEA. The CDR3 has 15 amino acids. Trimming removed 5 bases from V and 0 bases from J, with 17 bases in between. CDR3 in DNA: TGCAGCGTTTTCGACAGTACCTTGAGCTCCTACGAGCAGTACTTC. It encodes CSVFDSTLSSYEQYF.